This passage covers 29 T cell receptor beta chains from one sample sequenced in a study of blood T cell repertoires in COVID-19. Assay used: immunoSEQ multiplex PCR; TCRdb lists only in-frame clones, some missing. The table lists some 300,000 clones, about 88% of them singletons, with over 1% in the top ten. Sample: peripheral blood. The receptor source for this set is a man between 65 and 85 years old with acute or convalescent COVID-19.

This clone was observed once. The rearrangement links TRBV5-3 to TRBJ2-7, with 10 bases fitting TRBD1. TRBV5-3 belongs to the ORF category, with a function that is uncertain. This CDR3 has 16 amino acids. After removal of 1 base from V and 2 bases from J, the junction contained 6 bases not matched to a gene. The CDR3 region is CARSLRPGQGAYEQYF. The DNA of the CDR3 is TGTGCCAGAAGCTTGCGCCCCGGACAGGGGGCCTACGAGCAGTACTTC.

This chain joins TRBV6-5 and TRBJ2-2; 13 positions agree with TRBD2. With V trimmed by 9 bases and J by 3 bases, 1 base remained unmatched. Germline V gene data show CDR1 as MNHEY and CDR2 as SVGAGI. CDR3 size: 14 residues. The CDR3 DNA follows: TGTGCCAGTGGACTAGCGGGAGACACCGGGGAGCTGTTTTTT. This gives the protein CASGLAGDTGELFF.

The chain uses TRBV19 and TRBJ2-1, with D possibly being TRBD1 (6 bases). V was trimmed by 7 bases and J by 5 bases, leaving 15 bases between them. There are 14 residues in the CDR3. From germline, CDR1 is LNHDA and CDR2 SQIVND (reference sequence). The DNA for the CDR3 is TGTGCCAGTACAGGGGTCTGGCGGAACAATGAGCAGTTCTTC. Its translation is CASTGVWRNNEQFF. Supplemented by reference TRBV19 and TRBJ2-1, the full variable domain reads DGGITQSPKYLFRKEGQNVTLSCEQNLNHDAMYWYRQDPGQGLRLIYYSQIVNDFQKGDIAEGYSVSREKKESFPLTVTSAQKNPTAFYLCASTGVWRNNEQFFGPGTRLTVL.

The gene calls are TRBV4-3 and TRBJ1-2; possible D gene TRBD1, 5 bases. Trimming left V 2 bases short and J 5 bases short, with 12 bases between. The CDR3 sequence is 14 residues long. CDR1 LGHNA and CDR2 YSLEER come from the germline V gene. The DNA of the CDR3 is TGCGCCAGCAGCCAATCGGGGGTTTCGTATGGCTACACCTTC. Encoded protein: CASSQSGVSYGYTF.

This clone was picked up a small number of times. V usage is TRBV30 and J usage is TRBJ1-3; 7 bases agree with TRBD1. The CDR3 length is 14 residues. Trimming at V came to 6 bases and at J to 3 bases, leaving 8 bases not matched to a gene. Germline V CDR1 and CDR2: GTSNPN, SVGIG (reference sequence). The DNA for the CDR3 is TGTGCCTGCCCGACAGGGCATGGTGGAAACACCATATATTTT. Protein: CACPTGHGGNTIYF.

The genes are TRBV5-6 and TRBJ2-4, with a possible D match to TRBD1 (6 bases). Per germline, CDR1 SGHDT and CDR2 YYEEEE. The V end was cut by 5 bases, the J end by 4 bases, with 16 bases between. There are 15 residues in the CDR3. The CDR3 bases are TGTGCCAGCAGAGACTCCGGGACATTGAAAAACATTCAGTACTTC. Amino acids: CASRDSGTLKNIQYF.

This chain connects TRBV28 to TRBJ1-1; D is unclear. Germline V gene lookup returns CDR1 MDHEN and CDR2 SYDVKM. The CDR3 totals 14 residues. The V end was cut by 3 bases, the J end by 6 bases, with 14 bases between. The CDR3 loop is CASSFGPTVSEAFF. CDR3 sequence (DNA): TGTGCCAGCAGTTTTGGGCCCACAGTCTCTGAAGCTTTCTTT.

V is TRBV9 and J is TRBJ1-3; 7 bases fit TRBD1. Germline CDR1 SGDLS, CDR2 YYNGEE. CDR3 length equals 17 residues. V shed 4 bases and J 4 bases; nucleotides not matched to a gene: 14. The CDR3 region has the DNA TGTGCCAGCAGCCTCGGACAGGCCGCTTTATCCGGAAACACCATATATTTT. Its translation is CASSLGQAALSGNTIYF. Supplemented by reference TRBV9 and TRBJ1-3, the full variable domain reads DSGVTQTPKHLITATGQRVTLRCSPRSGDLSVYWYQQSLDQGLQFLIQYYNGEERAKGNILERFSAQQFPDLHSELNLSSLELGDSALYFCASSLGQAALSGNTIYFGEGSWLTVV.

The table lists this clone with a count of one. CDR3 nucleotides: TGTGCCAGCAGAACGGGGGAAGGGACCCAGTACTTC. This sequence encodes CASRTGEGTQYF. This rearrangement joins TRBV14 to TRBJ2-5; perhaps TRBD2 as D (6 bases). The CDR3 spans 12 residues. CDR1 SGHDN and CDR2 FVKESK come from the germline V gene. V dropped 6 bases and J dropped 7 bases, with 12 bases sitting between them.

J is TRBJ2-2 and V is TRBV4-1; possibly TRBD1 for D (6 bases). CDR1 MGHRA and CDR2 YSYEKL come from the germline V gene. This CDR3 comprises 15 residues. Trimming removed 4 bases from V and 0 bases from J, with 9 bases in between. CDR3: CASSPGTTNTGELFF. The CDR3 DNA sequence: TGCGCCAGCAGCCCCGGGACAACGAACACCGGGGAGCTGTTTTTT.

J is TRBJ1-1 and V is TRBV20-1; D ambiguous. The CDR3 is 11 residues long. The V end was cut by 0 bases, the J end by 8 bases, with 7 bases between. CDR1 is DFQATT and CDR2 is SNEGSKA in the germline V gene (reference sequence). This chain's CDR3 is CSARDSPEAFF. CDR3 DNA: TGCAGTGCTAGAGATAGTCCCGAAGCTTTCTTT.

The CDR3 DNA reads as TGTGCCAGCAGCCAAGGGGACAGGGGGCGTAGCTATGGCTACACCTTC. This gives the protein CASSQGDRGRSYGYTF. The chain employs TRBV3-1 (or the pseudogene TRBV3-2) and TRBJ1-2, with 12 bases aligning to TRBD1. The ends lost 1 base at V and 4 bases at J; junction bases unmatched: 4. CDR3 length equals 16 residues. Per germline, CDR1 LGHDT and CDR2 YNNKEL (reference sequence).

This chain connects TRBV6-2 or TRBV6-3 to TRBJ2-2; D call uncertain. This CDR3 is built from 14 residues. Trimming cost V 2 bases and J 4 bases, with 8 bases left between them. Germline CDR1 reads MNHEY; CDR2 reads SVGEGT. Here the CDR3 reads CASSYPPSTGELFF. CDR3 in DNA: TGTGCCAGCAGTTACCCACCCAGCACCGGGGAGCTGTTTTTT.

DNA for the CDR3: TGTGCCAGCAGCCCGTTAGGGGTTAGCGGACGAGAGACCCAGTACTTC. Its protein is CASSPLGVSGRETQYF. V and J are TRBV3-1 (or the pseudogene TRBV3-2) and TRBJ2-5; tentatively, D is TRBD2 (6 bases). This CDR3 is built from 16 residues. V dropped 4 bases and J dropped 4 bases, with 19 bases sitting between them. CDR1 is LGHDT, CDR2 YNNKEL, per germline (reference sequence).

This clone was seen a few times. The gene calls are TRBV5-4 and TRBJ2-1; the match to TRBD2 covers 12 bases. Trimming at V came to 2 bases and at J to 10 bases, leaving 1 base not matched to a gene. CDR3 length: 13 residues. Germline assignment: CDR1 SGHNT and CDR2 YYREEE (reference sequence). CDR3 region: CASSFLAGGEQFF. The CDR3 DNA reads TGTGCCAGCAGCTTCCTAGCGGGAGGGGAGCAGTTCTTC. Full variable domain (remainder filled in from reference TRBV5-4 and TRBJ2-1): ETGVTQSPTHLIKTRGQQVTLRCSSQSGHNTVSWYQQALGQGPQFIFQYYREEENGRGNFPPRFSGLQFPNYSSELNVNALELDDSALYLCASSFLAGGEQFFGPGTRLTVL.

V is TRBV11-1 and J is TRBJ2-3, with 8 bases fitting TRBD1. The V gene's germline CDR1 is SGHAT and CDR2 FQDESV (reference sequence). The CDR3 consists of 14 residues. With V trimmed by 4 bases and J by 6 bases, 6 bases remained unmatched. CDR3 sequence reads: CASSSGTGGDTQYF. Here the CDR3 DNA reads TGTGCCAGCAGCTCGGGGACAGGAGGGGATACGCAGTATTTT. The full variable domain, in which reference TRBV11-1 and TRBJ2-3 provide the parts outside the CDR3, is EAEVAQSPRYKITEKSQAVAFWCDPISGHATLYWYRQILGQGPELLVQFQDESVVDDSQLPKDRFSAERLKGVDSTLKIQPAELGDSAMYLCASSSGTGGDTQYFGPGTRLTVL.

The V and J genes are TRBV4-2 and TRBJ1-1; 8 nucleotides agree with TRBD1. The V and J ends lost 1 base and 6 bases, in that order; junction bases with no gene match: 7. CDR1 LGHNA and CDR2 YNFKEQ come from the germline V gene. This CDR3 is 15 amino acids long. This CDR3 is CASSQGVTGGAEAFF. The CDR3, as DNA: TGTGCCAGCAGCCAAGGGGTTACAGGGGGGGCTGAAGCTTTCTTT.

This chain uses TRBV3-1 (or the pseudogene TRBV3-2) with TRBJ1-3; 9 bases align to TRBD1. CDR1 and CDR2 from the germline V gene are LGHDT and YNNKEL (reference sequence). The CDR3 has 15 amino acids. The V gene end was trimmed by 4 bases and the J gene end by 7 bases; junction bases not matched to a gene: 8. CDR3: CASSPWDRERNTIYF. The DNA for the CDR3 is TGTGCCAGCAGCCCCTGGGACAGGGAAAGGAACACCATATATTTT.

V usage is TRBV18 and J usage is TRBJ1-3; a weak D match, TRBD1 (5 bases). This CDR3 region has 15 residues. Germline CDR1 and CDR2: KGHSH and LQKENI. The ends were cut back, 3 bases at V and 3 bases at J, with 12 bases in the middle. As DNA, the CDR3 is TGTGCCAGCTCACCGGATAGACAGCTTGGAAACACCATATATTTT. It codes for CASSPDRQLGNTIYF.

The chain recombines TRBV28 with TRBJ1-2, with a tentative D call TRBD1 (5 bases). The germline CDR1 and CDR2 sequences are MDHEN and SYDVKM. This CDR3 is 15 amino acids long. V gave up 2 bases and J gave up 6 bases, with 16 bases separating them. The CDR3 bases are TGTGCCAGCAGTTTAGGGGCCCGTGTGGGCGATGGCTACACCTTC. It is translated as CASSLGARVGDGYTF.

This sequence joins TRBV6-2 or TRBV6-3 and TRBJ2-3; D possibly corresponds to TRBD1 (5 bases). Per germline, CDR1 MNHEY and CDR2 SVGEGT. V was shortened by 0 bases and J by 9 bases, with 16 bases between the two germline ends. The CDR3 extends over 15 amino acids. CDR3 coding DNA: TGTGCCAGCAGTTACTCTGAGACAGATCTTGTAACGCAGTATTTT. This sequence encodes CASSYSETDLVTQYF.

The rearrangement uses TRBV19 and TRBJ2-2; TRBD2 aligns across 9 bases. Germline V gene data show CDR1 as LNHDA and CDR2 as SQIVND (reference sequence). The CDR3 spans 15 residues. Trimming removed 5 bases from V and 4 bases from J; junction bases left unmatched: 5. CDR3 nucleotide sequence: TGTGCCAGTAGTCAGCGCGGGAGGGCCACCGGGGAGCTGTTTTTT. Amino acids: CASSQRGRATGELFF.

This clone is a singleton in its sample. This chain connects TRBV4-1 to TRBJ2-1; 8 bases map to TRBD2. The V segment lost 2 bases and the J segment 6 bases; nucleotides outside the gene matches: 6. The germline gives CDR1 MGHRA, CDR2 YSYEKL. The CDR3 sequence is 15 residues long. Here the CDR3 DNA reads TGCGCCAGCAGCCAAAGTAGCGGGGATGTCAATGAGCAGTTCTTC. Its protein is CASSQSSGDVNEQFF.

For the CDR3, the DNA is TGCAGCGTTGAGGGACAGGGAAACTACGAGCAGTACTTC. Translating it yields CSVEGQGNYEQYF. The gene calls are TRBV29-1 and TRBJ2-7, with 9 nucleotides matching TRBD1. V was clipped by 3 bases and J by 3 bases; unmatched bases: 3. In germline, CDR1 is SQVTM, CDR2 ANQGSEA. CDR3 length equals 13 residues.

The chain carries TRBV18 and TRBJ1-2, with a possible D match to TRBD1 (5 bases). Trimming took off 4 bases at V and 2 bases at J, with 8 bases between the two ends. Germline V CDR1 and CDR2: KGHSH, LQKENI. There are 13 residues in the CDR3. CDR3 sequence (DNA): TGTGCCAGCTCACTGGACACGAACTATGGCTACACCTTC. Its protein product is CASSLDTNYGYTF.

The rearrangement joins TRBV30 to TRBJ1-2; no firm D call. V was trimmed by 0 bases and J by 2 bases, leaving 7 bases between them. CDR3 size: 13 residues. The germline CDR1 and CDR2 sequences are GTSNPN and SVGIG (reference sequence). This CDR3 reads CAWSVNLNYGYTF. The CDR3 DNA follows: TGTGCCTGGAGTGTAAATCTCAACTATGGCTACACCTTC.

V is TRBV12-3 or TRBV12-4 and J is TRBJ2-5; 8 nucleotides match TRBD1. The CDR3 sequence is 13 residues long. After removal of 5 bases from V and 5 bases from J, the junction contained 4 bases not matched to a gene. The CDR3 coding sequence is TGTGCCAGCAGTAACCGGGACAGGGAGACCCAGTACTTC. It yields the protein CASSNRDRETQYF.

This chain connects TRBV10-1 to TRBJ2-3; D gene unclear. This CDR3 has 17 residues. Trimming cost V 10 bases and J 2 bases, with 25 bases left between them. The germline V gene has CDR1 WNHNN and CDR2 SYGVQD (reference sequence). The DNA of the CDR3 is TGCGCCACCAACCAAAGCCTCACTCCACCCTACACAGATACGCAGTATTTT. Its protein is CATNQSLTPPYTDTQYF.

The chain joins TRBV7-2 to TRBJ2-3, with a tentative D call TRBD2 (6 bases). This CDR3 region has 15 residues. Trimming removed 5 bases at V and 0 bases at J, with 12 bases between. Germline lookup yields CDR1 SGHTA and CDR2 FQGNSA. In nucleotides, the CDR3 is TGTGCCAGCAGCCACAGACGGGGGAGCACAGATACGCAGTATTTT. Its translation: CASSHRRGSTDTQYF.